A selection of T cell receptor beta chains follows, all from one sample in a study of cytomegalovirus exposure and HLA in healthy donors. Sequenced by immunoSEQ multiplex PCR; TCRdb stores in-frame clones only, minus some. The sample contains 160,000 or so clones, approximately 80% of which appear only once. The sequenced sample consisted of PBMCs. The receptor source for this set is a young man in good health and CMV-seropositive. The CDR3 runs from the conserved cysteine through the conserved F or W. The D gene is left open where the match is weak. Some rows have no size entry. The others give once, few or many, or a class for an expanded clone.

V: TRBV6-5
J: TRBJ2-5
size: .
D: TRBD2
length: 12
DNA: TGTGCCAGCCGAAGCGGGGAAGAGACCCAGTACTTC
CDR3: CASRSGEETQYF

V: TRBV19
J: TRBJ1-1
size: .
D: .
length: 11
DNA: TGTGCCAGTAGTATCGTCACAGAAGCTTTCTTT
CDR3: CASSIVTEAFF

V: TRBV5-8
J: TRBJ2-2
size: .
D: .
length: 14
DNA: TGTGCCAGCAGCGCCGCAGCGAACACCGGGGAGCTGTTTTTT
CDR3: CASSAAANTGELFF

V: TRBV7-2
J: TRBJ2-3
size: .
D: .
length: 14
DNA: TGTGCCAGCAGCTTAGAACGGTGGGCGGATACGCAGTATTTT
CDR3: CASSLERWADTQYF

V: TRBV2
J: TRBJ2-3
size: .
D: .
length: 15
DNA: TGTGCCAGCAGTGTCGGAGGGGGGGGCACAGATACGCAGTATTTT
CDR3: CASSVGGGGTDTQYF

V: TRBV5-6
J: TRBJ1-3
size: .
D: TRBD1
length: 16
DNA: TGTGCCAGCACTTCGACCCGGGGACAGGGTCTAAACACCATATATTTT
CDR3: CASTSTRGQGLNTIYF

V: TRBV4-3
J: TRBJ1-5
size: .
D: TRBD1
length: 16
DNA: TGCGCCAGCAGCCAAGATTGGCAGGGGGGCAATCAGCCCCAGCATTTT
CDR3: CASSQDWQGGNQPQHF

V: TRBV19
J: TRBJ2-7
size: .
D: TRBD1
length: 16
DNA: TGTGCCAGTAGCCCCAGACAGGGCACTTTCTCCTACGAGCAGTACTTC
CDR3: CASSPRQGTFSYEQYF

V: TRBV4-1
J: TRBJ2-1
size: few
D: .
length: 15
DNA: TGCGCCAGCAGCCAAGATCAAAGGGGATACAATGAGCAGTTCTTC
CDR3: CASSQDQRGYNEQFF

V: TRBV9
J: TRBJ2-5
size: .
D: TRBD2
length: 14
DNA: TGTGCCAGCAGCGTAACCAGCGGGGGAGAGACCCAGTACTTC
CDR3: CASSVTSGGETQYF

V: TRBV7-8
J: TRBJ2-2
size: .
D: .
length: 15
DNA: TGTGCCAGCAGCTTTGTGGGGGGGCCGACCGGGGAGCTGTTTTTT
CDR3: CASSFVGGPTGELFF

V: TRBV5-3
J: TRBJ2-3
size: .
D: TRBD2
length: 14
DNA: TGTGCCAGAAGCTTGAGGACTAGCTCGGATACGCAGTATTTT
CDR3: CARSLRTSSDTQYF

V: TRBV7-2
J: TRBJ2-7
size: .
D: TRBD1
length: 14
DNA: TGTGCCAGCAGCTTAGCGACAGGGAACTACGAGCAGTACTTC
CDR3: CASSLATGNYEQYF

V: TRBV5-6
J: TRBJ2-1
size: .
D: TRBD1
length: 16
DNA: TGTGCCAGCAGCTCCCCTCAACGGACAGGGGGCCCCTACCAGTTCTTC
CDR3: CASSSPQRTGGPYQFF

V: TRBV6-5
J: TRBJ1-1
size: .
D: .
length: 14
DNA: TGTGCCAGCTCGAGGCAGGGGAGGGGCACTGAAGCTTTCTTT
CDR3: CASSRQGRGTEAFF

V: TRBV2
J: TRBJ1-4
size: .
D: TRBD1
length: 15
DNA: TGTGCCAGCAGTGAAGCGGACAGGGTATACGAAAAACTGTTTTTT
CDR3: CASSEADRVYEKLFF

V: TRBV4-1
J: TRBJ2-3
size: .
D: .
length: 18
DNA: TGCGCCAGCAGCCAAGAGCCCCAGGTGGGGGCCCGCACAGATACGCAGTATTTT
CDR3: CASSQEPQVGARTDTQYF

V: TRBV4-1
J: TRBJ1-3
size: .
D: .
length: 14
DNA: TGCGCCAGCAGCCAGTTTACAGGGACGGACACCATATATTTT
CDR3: CASSQFTGTDTIYF

V: TRBV9
J: TRBJ1-1
size: .
D: .
length: 13
DNA: TGTGCCAGCAGCCCAGCGGGAGGAACTGAAGCTTTCTTT
CDR3: CASSPAGGTEAFF

V: TRBV15
J: TRBJ2-3
size: .
D: .
length: 18
DNA: TGTGCCACCAGCAGAGATTTCGGGGGACTGACTAGCACAGATACGCAGTATTTT
CDR3: CATSRDFGGLTSTDTQYF

V: TRBV9
J: TRBJ2-7
size: .
D: TRBD2
length: 15
DNA: TGTGCCAGCAGCCCCGGGACTAGCGGGGGGTACGAGCAGTACTTC
CDR3: CASSPGTSGGYEQYF

V: TRBV9
J: TRBJ2-2
size: .
D: TRBD2
length: 17
DNA: TGTGCCAGCAGCGCCCCGGGAGCGGGGGACTACACCGGGGAGCTGTTTTTT
CDR3: CASSAPGAGDYTGELFF

V: TRBV11-2
J: TRBJ1-3
size: .
D: TRBD1
length: 14
DNA: TGTGCCAGCAGCTTAGGGACAGGGGTAAACACCATATATTTT
CDR3: CASSLGTGVNTIYF

V: TRBV6-5
J: TRBJ1-1
size: .
D: .
length: 14
DNA: TGTGCCAGCAGTCCTCCGGGGGGAGGGACTGAAGCTTTCTTT
CDR3: CASSPPGGGTEAFF